Below, 31 T cell receptor beta chains from the same sample are listed, as sequenced in a study of T cell responses to AZD1222 COVID-19 vaccine. TCRdb keeps only in-frame clones here, not all; method: immunoSEQ multiplex PCR. The table includes 85,000 to 90,000 clones, 85% to 90% detected once. The sequenced sample was peripheral blood, obtained on day 0 of MenACWY control vaccination. The source of these receptors is an adult in good health.

The chain has TRBV5-1 and TRBJ2-5, with 7 bases matching TRBD1. V was clipped by 1 base and J by 5 bases; unmatched bases: 8. Germline lookup yields CDR1 SGHRS and CDR2 YFSETQ. This CDR3 is built from 15 residues. The CDR3 is CASSLTGQYYETQYF. CDR3 nucleotide sequence: TGCGCCAGCAGCTTGACGGGACAGTACTACGAGACCCAGTACTTC. The variable domain in full, completed from reference TRBV5-1 and TRBJ2-5, reads KAGVTQTPRYLIKTRGQQVTLSCSPISGHRSVSWYQQTPGQGLQFLFEYFSETQRNKGNFPGRFSGRQFSNSRSEMNVSTLELGDSALYLCASSLTGQYYETQYFGPGTRLLVL.

The chain is built from TRBV7-3 and TRBJ1-6; a weak D match, TRBD1 (6 bases). The germline CDR1 and CDR2 sequences are SGHTA and FQGTGA. This CDR3 comprises 14 residues. V lost 5 bases, J lost 7 bases, and 12 bases lay in between. The CDR3 loop reads CASSKSDRNSPLHF. In nucleotides, the CDR3 is TGTGCCAGCAGCAAATCAGACAGGAATTCACCCCTCCACTTT.

The rearrangement uses TRBV3-1 (or the pseudogene TRBV3-2) and TRBJ2-2; 7 nucleotides match TRBD2. CDR1 is LGHDT and CDR2 is YNNKEL in the germline V gene (reference sequence). With V trimmed by 7 bases and J by 1 base, 9 bases remained unmatched. The CDR3 loop spans 16 amino acids. CDR3 in DNA: TGTGCCAGCACCCAGGGAGGGTCCTTGAACACCGGGGAGCTGTTTTTT. It codes for CASTQGGSLNTGELFF.

The chain links TRBV7-9 to TRBJ2-1; D uncertain. The germline V gene encodes CDR1 SEHNR and CDR2 FQNEAQ (reference sequence). V lost 3 bases, J lost 4 bases, and 10 bases lay in between. There are 14 residues in the CDR3. The CDR3 DNA reads TGTGCCAGCAGCTTTCAGTCTAGTTACAATGAGCAGTTCTTC. This codes for CASSFQSSYNEQFF.

In its sample, this clone was seen a few times. The gene calls are TRBV12-5 and TRBJ2-1; D gene unclear. The V gene's germline CDR1 is LGHNT and CDR2 FRNRAP. The CDR3 extends over 11 amino acids. The V end was cut by 2 bases, the J end by 15 bases, with 11 bases between. The CDR3 loop reads CASGLPINPFF. The CDR3 DNA is TGTGCTAGTGGTTTGCCAATTAATCCGTTCTTC.

The chain employs TRBV18 and TRBJ2-2; 8 bases fit TRBD1. Germline V CDR1 and CDR2: KGHSH, LQKENI. V lost 6 bases and J lost 4; bases outside the gene matches: 7. The CDR3 covers 15 residues. CDR3 residues: CASSSGTGRTGELFF. CDR3 DNA sequence: TGTGCCAGCTCTTCCGGGACAGGCCGCACCGGGGAGCTGTTTTTT.

The chain uses TRBV2 and TRBJ1-1, with unresolved D. Germline assignment: CDR1 SNHLY and CDR2 FYNNEI. This CDR3 comprises 12 residues. V shed 9 bases and J shed 0 bases, with 8 bases lying between them. CDR3 protein: CASARLNTEAFF. Here the CDR3 DNA reads TGTGCCAGTGCGAGGTTGAACACTGAAGCTTTCTTT.

The rearrangement uses TRBV6-5 and TRBJ1-4, with a possible D match to TRBD1 (6 bases). V was pared by 6 bases and J by 8 bases, with 16 bases between. The CDR3 is made up of 14 amino acids. Germline CDR1 is MNHEY and CDR2 is SVGAGI. The CDR3 sequence: CASSAGEEREKLFF. The CDR3 region has the DNA TGTGCCAGCAGCGCAGGGGAGGAGAGGGAAAAACTGTTTTTT.

The chain uses TRBV7-2 and TRBJ1-5; TRBD1 is a possible D gene (5 bases). The V end lost 6 bases, the J end lost 1 base, and 13 bases lay between the germline ends. CDR3 size: 15 residues. Germline-derived CDR1 and CDR2 are SGHTA and FQGNSA. The CDR3 loop reads CASSPRSGSNQPQHF. Here the CDR3 DNA reads TGTGCCAGCAGTCCCAGGTCAGGGAGCAATCAGCCCCAGCATTTT.

The chain is built from TRBV29-1 and TRBJ1-1; 7 nucleotides line up with TRBD1. The CDR3 length is 12 residues. The V gene's germline CDR1 is SQVTM and CDR2 ANQGSEA. After removal of 7 bases from V and 4 bases from J, the junction contained 6 bases not matched to a gene. The CDR3 is CSAAGGGTEAFF. DNA for the CDR3: TGCAGCGCCGCAGGGGGGGGCACTGAAGCTTTCTTT. Looking up the rest from reference TRBV29-1 and TRBJ1-1 gives the full variable domain: SAVISQKPSRDICQRGTSLTIQCQVDSQVTMMFWYRQQPGQSLTLIATANQGSEATYESGFVIDKFPISRPNLTFSTLTVSNMSPEDSSIYLCSAAGGGTEAFFGQGTRLTVV.

The chain couples TRBV6-2 or TRBV6-3 to TRBJ1-1; tentatively, D is TRBD1 (5 bases). V lost 4 bases and J 1 base, leaving 10 bases between the germline ends. The CDR3 is 14 residues long. Germline V gene sequence: CDR1 MNHEY, CDR2 SVGEGT. This CDR3 reads CASSLEGANTEAFF. CDR3 bases: TGTGCCAGCAGTTTAGAAGGGGCGAACACTGAAGCTTTCTTT.

This clone has a handful of counts. This chain connects TRBV24-1 to TRBJ2-3; D is unresolved. The germline CDR1 and CDR2 sequences are KGHDR and SFDVKD. V was trimmed by 4 bases and J by 1 base, leaving 5 bases between them. The CDR3 length is 13 residues. The chain's CDR3 is CATSEAGTDTQYF. CDR3 in DNA: TGTGCCACCAGTGAGGCCGGCACAGATACGCAGTATTTT.

The rearrangement joins TRBV2 to TRBJ2-1, with a tentative D call TRBD1 (6 bases). V lost 4 bases and J 7 bases, leaving 17 bases between the germline ends. Germline V gene lookup returns CDR1 SNHLY and CDR2 FYNNEI. The CDR3 contains 15 residues. The CDR3 sequence: CASSGPRPGANEQFF. The CDR3 DNA sequence: TGTGCCAGCAGTGGGCCTCGACCAGGGGCAAATGAGCAGTTCTTC.

The rearrangement uses TRBV6-5 and TRBJ1-2, with a possible D match to TRBD1 (5 bases). This CDR3 has 14 amino acids. V was clipped by 6 bases and J by 9 bases, with 20 bases between them. Germline CDR1 and CDR2: MNHEY and SVGAGI. CDR3 DNA: TGTGCCAGCAGCAGCGGATGGGAGGGGCGACGCTACACCTTC. This sequence encodes CASSSGWEGRRYTF.

The V and J genes are TRBV3-1 (or the pseudogene TRBV3-2) and TRBJ1-3; D might be TRBD1 (5 bases). Trimming left V 4 bases short and J 0 bases short, with 16 bases between. Germline V lookup: CDR1 LGHDT, CDR2 YNNKEL (reference sequence). The CDR3 extends over 17 amino acids. CDR3 bases: TGTGCCAGCAGCCCCCCGGGGGTCCTGAGCTCTGGAAACACCATATATTTT. Translated: CASSPPGVLSSGNTIYF.

The gene calls are TRBV9 and TRBJ1-2, with TRBD1 matching over 7 bases. With 3 bases clipped from V and 8 bases from J, the junction kept 10 bases outside the gene matches. This CDR3 region has 14 residues. Germline CDR1 reads SGDLS; CDR2 reads YYNGEE. CDR3 sequence reads: CASSAETGVEGYTF. The DNA for the CDR3 is TGTGCCAGCAGCGCCGAAACAGGGGTGGAGGGCTACACCTTC. The full variable domain, completed using reference TRBV9 and TRBJ1-2, is DSGVTQTPKHLITATGQRVTLRCSPRSGDLSVYWYQQSLDQGLQFLIQYYNGEERAKGNILERFSAQQFPDLHSELNLSSLELGDSALYFCASSAETGVEGYTFGSGTRLTVV.

The CDR3 DNA reads as TGCAGCGTCAGGACGGCAACTAATGAAAAACTGTTTTTT. It translates to CSVRTATNEKLFF. The chain joins TRBV29-1 to TRBJ1-4; D unclear. The CDR3 is made up of 13 amino acids. V lost 6 bases, J lost 0 bases, and 8 bases lay in between. Germline CDR1 reads SQVTM; CDR2 reads ANQGSEA.

The chain carries TRBV7-2 and TRBJ1-3, with TRBD1 matching 7 bases. Germline trimming cut 6 bases from V and 0 bases from J; bases unmatched to any gene: 8. Germline V gene lookup returns CDR1 SGHTA and CDR2 FQGNSA. The CDR3 is 16 amino acids. CDR3 region: CASRPGGGFSGNTIYF. CDR3 bases: TGTGCCAGCAGGCCGGGAGGGGGCTTCTCTGGAAACACCATATATTTT.

The chain has TRBV11-2 and TRBJ1-1; D not resolved. Germline CDR1 SGHAT, CDR2 FQNNGV. There are 14 residues in the CDR3. Trimming removed 6 bases from V and 6 bases from J, with 17 bases in between. Here the CDR3 reads CASSPHIVVAEAFF. The CDR3 DNA reads TGTGCCAGCAGTCCCCACATAGTCGTCGCTGAAGCTTTCTTT.

The genes are TRBV18 and TRBJ1-4, with D possibly being TRBD1 (5 bases). The CDR3 is 16 amino acids. CDR1 is KGHSH, CDR2 LQKENI, per germline. V was cut by 2 bases and J by 0 bases, with 10 bases left in between. CDR3 loop: CASSPTGPATNEKLFF. The CDR3 nucleotides are TGTGCCAGCTCACCAACGGGACCAGCAACTAATGAAAAACTGTTTTTT.

This chain joins TRBV4-2 and TRBJ1-6; D is unresolved. The length of the CDR3 is 17 residues. Per germline, CDR1 LGHNA and CDR2 YNFKEQ. V was cut by 0 bases and J by 0 bases, with 9 bases left in between. CDR3 residues: CASSQETRSSYNSPLHF. The CDR3 DNA reads TGTGCCAGCAGCCAAGAGACCAGGAGCTCCTATAATTCACCCCTCCACTTT.

This chain uses TRBV6-5 with TRBJ1-1; D perhaps matches TRBD1 (6 bases). Germline CDR1 reads MNHEY; CDR2 reads SVGAGI. This CDR3 is built from 14 residues. V was clipped by 6 bases and J by 0 bases, with 11 bases between them. Written as DNA, the CDR3 is TGTGCCAGCAGCTACAGGGTTGTGAACACTGAAGCTTTCTTT. Translating gives CASSYRVVNTEAFF.

This clone is a singleton in its sample. V gene TRBV11-2 combines with J gene TRBJ1-2; TRBD1 aligns across 9 bases. Germline values: CDR1 SGHAT, CDR2 FQNNGV. The CDR3 is 15 amino acids. Trimming cost V 4 bases and J 8 bases; bases outside gene matches: 11. CDR3 bases: TGTGCCAGCAGCTCTCCGACAGGGGGGTCTCGAGGCTACACCTTC. Protein: CASSSPTGGSRGYTF.

This clone is classed as medium-sized. CDR3 coding DNA: TGTGCCAGCAGTCCCCTGCAGGGGGGAACTAATGAAAAACTGTTTTTT. Its translation is CASSPLQGGTNEKLFF. The rearrangement uses TRBV28 and TRBJ1-4, with 7 bases that match TRBD1. CDR3 length: 16 amino acids. CDR1 and CDR2 (germline): MDHEN, SYDVKM. The V segment lost 5 bases and the J segment 1 base; nucleotides outside the gene matches: 7.

The gene calls are TRBV30 and TRBJ2-7; D remains ambiguous. CDR1 is GTSNPN, CDR2 SVGIG, per germline (reference sequence). The CDR3 covers 11 residues. This CDR3 reads CAYLDGYEQYF. The CDR3 nucleotides read TGTGCGTATCTAGATGGCTACGAGCAGTACTTC.

The chain recombines TRBV27 with TRBJ2-7; 12 bases agree with TRBD2. The CDR3 is 16 amino acids. Trimming at V came to 5 bases and at J to 0 bases, leaving 5 bases not matched to a gene. The germline CDR1 and CDR2 sequences are MNHEY and SMNVEV (reference sequence). CDR3 nucleotides: TGTGCCAGCAGTCCTCGACTAGCGGGGGCCTCCTACGAGCAGTACTTC. Translating gives CASSPRLAGASYEQYF.

This rearrangement joins TRBV28 to TRBJ2-3; D uncertain. The CDR3 runs to 15 residues. The V gene lost 6 bases and the J gene lost 2 bases, with 15 bases spanning the gap. Germline values: CDR1 MDHEN, CDR2 SYDVKM. CDR3 nucleotide sequence: TGTGCCAGCAGCTCCCGAGTTCTTAACACAGATACGCAGTATTTT. It yields the protein CASSSRVLNTDTQYF.

V gene TRBV5-1 combines with J gene TRBJ2-7, with no clear D. Trimming left V 0 bases short and J 3 bases short, with 7 bases between. This CDR3 has 13 amino acids. In germline, CDR1 is SGHRS, CDR2 YFSETQ. The chain's CDR3 is CASSLEWDYEQYF. The CDR3 coding sequence is TGCGCCAGCAGCTTGGAGTGGGACTACGAGCAGTACTTC.

The rearrangement links TRBV7-2 to TRBJ1-3, with D hard to call. The CDR3 has 16 amino acids. Trimming removed 5 bases from V and 2 bases from J, with 16 bases in between. The germline gives CDR1 SGHTA, CDR2 FQGNSA. CDR3 coding DNA: TGTGCCAGCAGCCCTAGCCCGGCACAAACTGGAAACACCATATATTTT. Its protein is CASSPSPAQTGNTIYF.

This rearrangement joins TRBV28 to TRBJ1-1; tentative D call: TRBD1 (6 bases). The V end was cut by 6 bases, the J end by 0 bases, with 11 bases between. The CDR3 consists of 14 residues. Germline V gene data show CDR1 as MDHEN and CDR2 as SYDVKM. In nucleotides, the CDR3 is TGTGCCAGCAGAGGGGGGGGGATGAACACTGAAGCTTTCTTT. It translates to CASRGGGMNTEAFF. Combining the CDR3 with reference TRBV28 and TRBJ1-1 gives the whole variable domain DVKVTQSSRYLVKRTGEKVFLECVQDMDHENMFWYRQDPGLGLRLIYFSYDVKMKEKGDIPEGYSVSREKKERFSLILESASTNQTSMYLCASRGGGMNTEAFFGQGTRLTVV.

The CDR3 DNA is TGTGCCAGCAGCCAGGACAGGCTCAATGAGCAGTTCTTC. Translating it yields CASSQDRLNEQFF. The chain recombines TRBV7-7 with TRBJ2-1; 7 bases agree with TRBD1. The CDR3 totals 13 residues. The germline V gene encodes CDR1 SSHAT and CDR2 FNYEAQ (reference sequence). V shed 5 bases and J 6 bases; nucleotides not matched to a gene: 4. Combining the CDR3 with reference TRBV7-7 and TRBJ2-1 gives the whole variable domain GAGVSQSPRYKVTKRGQDVTLRCDPISSHATLYWYQQALGQGPEFLTYFNYEAQPDKSGLPSDRFSAERPEGSISTLTIQRTEQRDSAMYRCASSQDRLNEQFFGPGTRLTVL.